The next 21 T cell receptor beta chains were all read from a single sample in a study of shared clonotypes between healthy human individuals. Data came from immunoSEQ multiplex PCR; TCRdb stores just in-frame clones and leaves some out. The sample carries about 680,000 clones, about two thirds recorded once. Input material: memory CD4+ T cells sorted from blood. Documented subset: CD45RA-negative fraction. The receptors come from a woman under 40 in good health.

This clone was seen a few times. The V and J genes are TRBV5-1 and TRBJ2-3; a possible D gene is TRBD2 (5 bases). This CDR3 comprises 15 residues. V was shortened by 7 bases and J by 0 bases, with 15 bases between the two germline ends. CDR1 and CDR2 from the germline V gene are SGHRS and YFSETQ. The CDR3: CASSIGLSSTDTQYF. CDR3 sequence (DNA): TGCGCCAGCTCTATCGGACTGTCTAGCACAGATACGCAGTATTTT.

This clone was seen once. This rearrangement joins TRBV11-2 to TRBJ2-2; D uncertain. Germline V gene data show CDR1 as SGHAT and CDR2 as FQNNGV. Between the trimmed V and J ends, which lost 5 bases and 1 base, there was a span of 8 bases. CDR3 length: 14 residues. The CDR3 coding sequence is TGTGCCAGCAGCGCTAGAGTGAACACCGGGGAGCTGTTTTTT. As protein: CASSARVNTGELFF.

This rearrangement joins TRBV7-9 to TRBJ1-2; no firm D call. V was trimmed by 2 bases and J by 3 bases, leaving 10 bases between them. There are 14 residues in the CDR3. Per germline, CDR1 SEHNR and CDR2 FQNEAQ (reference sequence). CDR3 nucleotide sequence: TGTGCCAGCAGCTTAAAGAGCTCCGACTATGGCTACACCTTC. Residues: CASSLKSSDYGYTF.

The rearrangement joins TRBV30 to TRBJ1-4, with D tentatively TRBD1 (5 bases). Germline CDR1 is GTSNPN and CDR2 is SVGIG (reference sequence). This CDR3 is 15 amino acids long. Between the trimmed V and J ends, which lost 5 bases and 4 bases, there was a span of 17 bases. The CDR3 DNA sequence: TGTGCCTGGCGGATGGGGGGACGGGATAATGAAAAACTGTTTTTT. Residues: CAWRMGGRDNEKLFF.

The CDR3 reads CASSIQDSQKETQYF. CDR3 DNA: TGCGCCAGCAGCATCCAGGACAGTCAAAAAGAGACCCAGTACTTC. The chain couples TRBV5-1 to TRBJ2-5; a possible D gene is TRBD1 (6 bases). Germline CDR1 is SGHRS and CDR2 is YFSETQ. The CDR3 is 15 residues long. The germline V and J ends were trimmed by 4 bases and 3 bases, with 16 bases remaining between them.

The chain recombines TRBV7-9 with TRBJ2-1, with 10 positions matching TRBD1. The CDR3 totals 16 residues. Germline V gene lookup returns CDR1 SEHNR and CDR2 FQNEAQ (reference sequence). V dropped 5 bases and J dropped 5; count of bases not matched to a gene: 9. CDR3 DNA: TGTGCCAGCAGCCAGGCGGGGACAGGGGCTGACAATGAGCAGTTCTTC. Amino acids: CASSQAGTGADNEQFF.

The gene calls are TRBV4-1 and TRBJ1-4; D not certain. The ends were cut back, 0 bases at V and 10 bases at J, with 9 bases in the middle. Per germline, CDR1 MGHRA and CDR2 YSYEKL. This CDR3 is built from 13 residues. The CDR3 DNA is TGCGCCAGCAGCCAAGAAGTTATCCGAAAACTGTTTTTT. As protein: CASSQEVIRKLFF.

DNA of the CDR3: TGTGCCATCAGCCCGGACAGGAACACTGAAGCTTTCTTT. The encoded protein is CAISPDRNTEAFF. The V gene is TRBV10-3, the J gene TRBJ1-1; a possible D gene is TRBD1 (6 bases). Germline V gene data show CDR1 as ENHRY and CDR2 as SYGVKD. Trimming took 6 bases from V and 1 from J, leaving 9 bases between them. This CDR3 is built from 13 residues.

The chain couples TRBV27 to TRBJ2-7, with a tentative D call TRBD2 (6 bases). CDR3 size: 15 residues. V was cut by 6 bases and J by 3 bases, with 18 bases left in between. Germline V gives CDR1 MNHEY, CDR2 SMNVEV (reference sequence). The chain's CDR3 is CASRPPSAGHYEQYF. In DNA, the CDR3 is TGTGCCAGCAGGCCCCCCTCAGCGGGCCACTACGAGCAGTACTTC.

CDR3 sequence (DNA): TGCAGCGCACGCGGAGATAACACAGATACGCAGTATTTT. Translated, it gives CSARGDNTDTQYF. The chain uses TRBV29-1 and TRBJ2-3, with D unclear. CDR3 length: 13 amino acids. Germline CDR1 SQVTM, CDR2 ANQGSEA. The V and J ends lost 7 bases and 2 bases respectively, with 13 bases between them.

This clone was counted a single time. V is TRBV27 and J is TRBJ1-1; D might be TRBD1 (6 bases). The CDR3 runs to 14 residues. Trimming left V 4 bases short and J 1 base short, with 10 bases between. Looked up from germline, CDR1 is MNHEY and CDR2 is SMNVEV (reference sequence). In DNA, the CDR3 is TGTGCCAGCAGTTCCCCGGGGGCGAACACTGAAGCTTTCTTT. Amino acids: CASSSPGANTEAFF.

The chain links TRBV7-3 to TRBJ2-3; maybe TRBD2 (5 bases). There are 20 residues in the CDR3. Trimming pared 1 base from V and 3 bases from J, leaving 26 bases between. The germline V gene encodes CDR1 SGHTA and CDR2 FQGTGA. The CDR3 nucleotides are TGTGCCAGCAGCTTAAGTGCCGGTCCCGGGGTCCCCCGGAGTACAGATACGCAGTATTTT. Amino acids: CASSLSAGPGVPRSTDTQYF.

The DNA of the CDR3 is TGCAGCGTTGATGGGGAGGTGGGTATCTACAATGAGCAGTTCTTC. This encodes CSVDGEVGIYNEQFF. This chain joins TRBV29-1 and TRBJ2-1; TRBD2 might be the D (6 bases). The germline gives CDR1 SQVTM, CDR2 ANQGSEA. This CDR3 has 15 amino acids. Trimming removed 3 bases at V and 3 bases at J, with 15 bases between.

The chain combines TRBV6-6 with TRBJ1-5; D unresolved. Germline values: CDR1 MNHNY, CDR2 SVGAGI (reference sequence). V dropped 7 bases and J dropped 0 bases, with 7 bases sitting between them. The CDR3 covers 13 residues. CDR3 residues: CASTLNSNQPQHF. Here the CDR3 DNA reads TGTGCCAGCACCCTAAATAGCAATCAGCCCCAGCATTTT.

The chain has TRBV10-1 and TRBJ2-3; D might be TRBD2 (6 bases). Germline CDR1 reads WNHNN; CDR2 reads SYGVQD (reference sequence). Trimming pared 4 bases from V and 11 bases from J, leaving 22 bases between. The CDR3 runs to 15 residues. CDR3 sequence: CASSATGGSRGEQYF. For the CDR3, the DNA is TGCGCCAGCAGTGCCACTGGAGGGTCAAGAGGGGAGCAGTATTTT.

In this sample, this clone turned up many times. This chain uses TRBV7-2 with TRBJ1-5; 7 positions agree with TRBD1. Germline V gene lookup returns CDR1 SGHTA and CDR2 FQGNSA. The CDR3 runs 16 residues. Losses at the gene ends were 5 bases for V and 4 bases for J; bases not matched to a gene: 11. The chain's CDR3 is CASSLSTGRENQPQHF. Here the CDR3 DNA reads TGTGCCAGCAGCCTGTCGACAGGGAGGGAGAATCAGCCCCAGCATTTT.

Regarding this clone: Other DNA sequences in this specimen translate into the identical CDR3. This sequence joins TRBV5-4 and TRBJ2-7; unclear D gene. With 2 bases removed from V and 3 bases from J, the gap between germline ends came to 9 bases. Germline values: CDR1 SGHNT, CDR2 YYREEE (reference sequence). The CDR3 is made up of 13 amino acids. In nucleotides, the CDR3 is TGTGCCAGCAGCTTAGACACCTACTACGAGCAGTACTTC. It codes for CASSLDTYYEQYF.

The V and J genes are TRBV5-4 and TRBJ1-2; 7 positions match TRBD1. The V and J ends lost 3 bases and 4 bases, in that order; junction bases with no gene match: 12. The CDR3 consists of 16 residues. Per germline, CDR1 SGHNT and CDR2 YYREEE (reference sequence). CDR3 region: CASSSPLGTDLYGYTF. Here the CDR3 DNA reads TGTGCCAGCAGCTCCCCTCTTGGGACAGACCTCTATGGCTACACCTTC.

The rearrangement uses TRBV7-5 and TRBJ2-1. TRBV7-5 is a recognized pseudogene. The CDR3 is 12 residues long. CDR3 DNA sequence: TGTGCCAGCAGCTCCCCTCGGGGACAGCAGTTCTTC. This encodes CASSSPRGQQFF.

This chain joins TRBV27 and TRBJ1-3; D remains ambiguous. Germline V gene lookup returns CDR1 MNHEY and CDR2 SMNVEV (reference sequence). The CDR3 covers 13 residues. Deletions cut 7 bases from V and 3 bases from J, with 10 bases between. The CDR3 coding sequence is TGTGCCAGCACCGCGGGATTTGGAAACACCATATATTTT. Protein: CASTAGFGNTIYF.

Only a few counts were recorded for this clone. The CDR3 protein is CASSPGDKFYEQYF. The DNA of the CDR3 is TGTGCCAGCAGTCCGGGGGACAAATTCTACGAGCAGTACTTC. V gene TRBV27 combines with J gene TRBJ2-7; D is tentatively TRBD1 or TRBD2 (6 bases each). Germline V gene data show CDR1 as MNHEY and CDR2 as SMNVEV (reference sequence). Trimming shortened V by 5 bases and J by 3 bases, and 14 bases separated the two germline ends. The CDR3 spans 14 residues.